These 25 T cell receptor beta chains came from one sample sequenced in a study of T cells after yellow fever vaccination. From the 5' RACE reads, TCRdb called clonotypes with MiXCR, one entry per CDR3 protein. The data contain more than 350,000 distinct CDR3 sequences, 9.5% to 13% of them singletons. Sequenced material: PBMCs, taken on the day of the first yellow fever vaccination. All receptors come from a man aged 18 to 35 who received the YFV17D yellow fever vaccine.

CDR3 region: CASRETESNQPQHF. CDR3 DNA: TGTGCCAGCAGGGAAACCGAAAGCAATCAGCCCCAGCATTTT. The chain recombines TRBV2 with TRBJ1-5; D call uncertain. V gave up 6 bases and J gave up 1 base, with 10 bases separating them. Germline V gene data show CDR1 as SNHLY and CDR2 as FYNNEI. The CDR3 contains 14 residues.

In this sample, this clonotype turned up a few times. V usage is TRBV20-1 and J usage is TRBJ2-1; D may correspond to TRBD1 or TRBD2 (5 bases each). Trimming took off 3 bases at V and 6 bases at J, with 9 bases between the two ends. Germline V gene lookup returns CDR1 DFQATT and CDR2 SNEGSKA (reference sequence). The CDR3 loop spans 12 amino acids. The CDR3, as DNA: TGCAGTGCTAGCGAGGGGCTCAATGAGCAGTTCTTC. Amino acids: CSASEGLNEQFF.

DNA of the CDR3: TGTGCCAGCAGCGTTGGTTGGGCAGACACTGAAGCTTTCTTT. This encodes CASSVGWADTEAFF. The gene calls are TRBV6-2 or TRBV6-3 and TRBJ1-1, with no clear D. The CDR3 consists of 14 residues. Per the germline V gene, CDR1 is MNHEY and CDR2 is SVGEGT. V lost 6 bases, J lost 3 bases, and 14 bases lay in between.

The chain has TRBV6-1 and TRBJ1-4; D possibly corresponds to TRBD1 (5 bases). V was pared by 8 bases and J by 5 bases, with 15 bases between. Germline V gene sequence: CDR1 MNHNS, CDR2 SASEGT. The CDR3 loop spans 14 amino acids. CDR3 DNA sequence: TGTGCCAGCCGATGGGACGGGGCGAATGAAAAACTGTTTTTT. Its translation is CASRWDGANEKLFF.

The J gene is TRBJ2-5, the V gene TRBV5-1; D is perhaps TRBD1 (6 bases). The CDR3 totals 15 residues. Trimming took 4 bases from V and 1 from J, leaving 14 bases between them. The germline V gene encodes CDR1 SGHRS and CDR2 YFSETQ. CDR3 DNA sequence: TGCGCCAGCAGCAGGAGACAGGACCCCCAAGAGACCCAGTACTTC. This codes for CASSRRQDPQETQYF.

The chain recombines TRBV7-8 with TRBJ2-7, with TRBD2 matching 8 bases. V shed 1 base and J 5 bases; nucleotides not matched to a gene: 10. Germline V gives CDR1 SGHVS, CDR2 FQNEAQ. There are 16 residues in the CDR3. The CDR3 sequence: CASSLGAGTRYDEQYF. The DNA of the CDR3 is TGTGCCAGCAGCTTAGGGGCCGGGACTAGGTACGACGAGCAGTACTTC.

The chain recombines TRBV5-1 with TRBJ1-1, with 7 bases identical to TRBD1. From germline, CDR1 is SGHRS and CDR2 YFSETQ. Trimming removed 5 bases from V and 6 bases from J; junction bases left unmatched: 16. The CDR3 has 16 residues. The CDR3 bases are TGCGCCAGCAGACAGGGGACAGACCAATGGGCCCCTGAAGCTTTCTTT. It encodes CASRQGTDQWAPEAFF.

This clonotype occurred a few times. The gene calls are TRBV6-2 or TRBV6-3 and TRBJ1-2, with TRBD1 matching 7 bases. The CDR3 totals 16 residues. The V and J ends lost 4 bases and 2 bases, in that order; junction bases with no gene match: 10. Germline V gene lookup returns CDR1 MNHEY and CDR2 SVGEGT. The CDR3, as DNA: TGTGCCAGCAGTTTCGACAGGGTGAGACCGAACTATGGCTACACCTTC. Translation: CASSFDRVRPNYGYTF.

V usage is TRBV7-9 and J usage is TRBJ2-3, with TRBD2 as a possible D gene (5 bases). Germline V gene sequence: CDR1 SEHNR, CDR2 FQNEAQ (reference sequence). The CDR3 spans 15 residues. V was cut by 2 bases and J by 8 bases, with 17 bases left in between. The CDR3 bases are TGTGCCAGCAGCTTATTAACAGCGGCTGGTGGTACGCAGTATTTT. Translated: CASSLLTAAGGTQYF.

This clonotype was counted between two and nine times. V is TRBV9 and J is TRBJ2-5, with D unresolved. There are 15 residues in the CDR3. V gave up 0 bases and J gave up 1 base, with 10 bases separating them. The germline CDR1 and CDR2 sequences are SGDLS and YYNGEE. This CDR3 reads CASSVVNGAQETQYF. For the CDR3, the DNA is TGTGCCAGCAGCGTAGTAAACGGAGCCCAAGAGACCCAGTACTTC.

This clonotype has just a few counts. For the CDR3, the DNA is TGCAGTGCTTCGCGACTAGCGGGGTCCTACAATGAGCAGTTCTTC. This sequence encodes CSASRLAGSYNEQFF. The J gene is TRBJ2-1, the V gene TRBV20-1, with TRBD2 matching 11 bases. This CDR3 region has 15 residues. The V and J ends lost 5 bases and 1 base, in that order; junction bases with no gene match: 4. Germline V gene lookup returns CDR1 DFQATT and CDR2 SNEGSKA (reference sequence).

The sample holds a few counts of this clonotype. This chain connects TRBV5-6 to TRBJ1-1, with D unresolved. The CDR3 extends over 16 amino acids. CDR1 and CDR2 from the germline V gene are SGHDT and YYEEEE. The V end lost 4 bases, the J end lost 2 bases, and 18 bases lay between the germline ends. The DNA of the CDR3 is TGTGCCAGCAGCCGGAGGGAGGGCCGTACAAACACTGAAGCTTTCTTT. This codes for CASSRREGRTNTEAFF. Drawing the rest from reference TRBV5-6 and TRBJ1-1, the complete variable domain is DAGVTQSPTHLIKTRGQQVTLRCSPKSGHDTVSWYQQALGQGPQFIFQYYEEEERQRGNFPDRFSGHQFPNYSSELNVNALLLGDSALYLCASSRREGRTNTEAFFGQGTRLTVV.

This clonotype turned up a few times. The genes are TRBV6-1 and TRBJ1-4; D remains ambiguous. This CDR3 region has 14 residues. Trimming stripped 5 bases from V and 7 bases from J, with 14 bases between. Germline V gene data show CDR1 as MNHNS and CDR2 as SASEGT. CDR3 nucleotides: TGTGCCAGCAGTACGGCGCTTGAAGGTGAAAAACTGTTTTTT. Protein product: CASSTALEGEKLFF.

In this sample, this clonotype turned up many times. This sequence joins TRBV4-1 and TRBJ2-7, with a tentative D call TRBD2 (6 bases). The CDR3 is 15 residues long. Germline CDR1 and CDR2: MGHRA and YSYEKL. The germline V and J ends were trimmed by 0 bases and 0 bases, with 9 bases remaining between them. DNA for the CDR3: TGCGCCAGCAGCCAAGAAACCGGGAGCTCCTACGAGCAGTACTTC. Its protein is CASSQETGSSYEQYF.

This clonotype was picked up a small number of times. The V call is TRBV7-6, the J call TRBJ2-3; no reliable D call. Germline CDR1 SGHVS, CDR2 FNYEAQ. This CDR3 region has 13 residues. The germline V and J ends were trimmed by 5 bases and 2 bases, with 8 bases remaining between them. CDR3 sequence reads: CASSPQFTDTQYF. The CDR3 DNA reads TGTGCCAGCAGCCCCCAATTCACAGATACGCAGTATTTT.

This chain links TRBV7-2 with TRBJ1-3, with D perhaps TRBD1 (6 bases). Germline CDR1 is SGHTA and CDR2 is FQGNSA. Deletions cut 5 bases from V and 2 bases from J, with 10 bases between. The CDR3 runs to 14 residues. Here the CDR3 DNA reads TGTGCCAGCAGCGAGAACAGGGCTGGAAACACCATATATTTT. Residues: CASSENRAGNTIYF.

This rearrangement joins TRBV20-1 to TRBJ2-7; D unclear. The V and J ends lost 0 bases and 2 bases respectively, with 17 bases between them. The CDR3 sequence is 16 residues long. CDR1 is DFQATT and CDR2 is SNEGSKA in the germline V gene (reference sequence). The CDR3 protein is CSARDRIRTGTYEQYF. CDR3 sequence (DNA): TGCAGTGCTAGAGATCGGATCAGGACCGGAACCTACGAGCAGTACTTC.

This clonotype showed up just a few times. V and J are TRBV6-1 and TRBJ1-2; TRBD1 aligns across 11 bases. CDR1 and CDR2 from the germline V gene are MNHNS and SASEGT. Trimming cost V 7 bases and J 3 bases; bases outside gene matches: 4. The CDR3 extends over 14 amino acids. The CDR3, as DNA: TGTGCCAGCACCAGGACAGGGGGCGACTATGGCTACACCTTC. Translated, it gives CASTRTGGDYGYTF.

This chain links TRBV12-3 or TRBV12-4 with TRBJ2-2; D ambiguous. V was clipped by 0 bases and J by 6 bases, with 11 bases between them. This CDR3 is built from 15 residues. This CDR3 reads CASSLAGSLAGELFF. CDR3 DNA sequence: TGTGCCAGCAGTTTAGCGGGTAGTCTGGCCGGGGAGCTGTTTTTT.

The genes are TRBV19 and TRBJ2-1; 9 bases align to TRBD2. Germline loops: CDR1 LNHDA, CDR2 SQIVND (reference sequence). The length of the CDR3 is 13 residues. Losses at the gene ends were 7 bases for V and 4 bases for J; bases not matched to a gene: 2. The CDR3 loop is CASNLAGYNEQFF. CDR3 nucleotides: TGTGCCAGTAACCTAGCGGGGTACAATGAGCAGTTCTTC.

This clonotype was counted a few times. The CDR3 DNA follows: TGTGCCAGCAGCGGGGGACTAGCGGGGGGTCTTAGCACAGATACGCAGTATTTT. Encoded protein: CASSGGLAGGLSTDTQYF. V is TRBV7-6 and J is TRBJ2-3; 15 bases are a match to TRBD2. Germline V gene lookup returns CDR1 SGHVS and CDR2 FNYEAQ. The CDR3 totals 18 residues. J was trimmed by 0 bases and V by 5 bases; bases with no gene match: 6.

The V and J genes are TRBV4-1 and TRBJ1-1; D possibly corresponds to TRBD1 (5 bases). Per the germline V gene, CDR1 is MGHRA and CDR2 is YSYEKL. This CDR3 is built from 14 residues. Trimming left V 1 base short and J 6 bases short, with 12 bases between. CDR3 amino acids: CASSQGGGWAEAFF. The CDR3 nucleotides are TGCGCCAGCAGCCAAGGTGGGGGGTGGGCTGAAGCTTTCTTT.

A few counts support this clonotype. The chain couples TRBV4-3 to TRBJ1-4, with 9 bases lining up with TRBD1. The CDR3 loop spans 16 amino acids. With 1 base clipped from V and 8 bases from J, the junction kept 8 bases outside the gene matches. Germline CDR1 and CDR2: LGHNA and YSLEER. Here the CDR3 DNA reads TGCGCCAGCAGCCAAGCCTCCGGGACAGGGAACGAAAAACTGTTTTTT. It specifies CASSQASGTGNEKLFF.

The chain employs TRBV5-1 and TRBJ2-2; D not certain. This CDR3 is 15 amino acids long. Trimming took 5 bases from V and 0 from J, leaving 11 bases between them. Germline-derived CDR1 and CDR2 are SGHRS and YFSETQ. The CDR3 nucleotides read TGCGCCAGCAGAAAAGCTGGAACGAACACCGGGGAGCTGTTTTTT. Translated, it gives CASRKAGTNTGELFF.

V usage is TRBV20-1 and J usage is TRBJ2-2, with 12 bases matching TRBD2. This CDR3 contains 14 residues. Germline CDR1 is DFQATT and CDR2 is SNEGSKA (reference sequence). J was trimmed by 5 bases and V by 5 bases; bases with no gene match: 3. The CDR3 nucleotides read TGCAGTGCTCGGACTAGCGGGACGACCGGGGAGCTGTTTTTT. Its protein is CSARTSGTTGELFF.